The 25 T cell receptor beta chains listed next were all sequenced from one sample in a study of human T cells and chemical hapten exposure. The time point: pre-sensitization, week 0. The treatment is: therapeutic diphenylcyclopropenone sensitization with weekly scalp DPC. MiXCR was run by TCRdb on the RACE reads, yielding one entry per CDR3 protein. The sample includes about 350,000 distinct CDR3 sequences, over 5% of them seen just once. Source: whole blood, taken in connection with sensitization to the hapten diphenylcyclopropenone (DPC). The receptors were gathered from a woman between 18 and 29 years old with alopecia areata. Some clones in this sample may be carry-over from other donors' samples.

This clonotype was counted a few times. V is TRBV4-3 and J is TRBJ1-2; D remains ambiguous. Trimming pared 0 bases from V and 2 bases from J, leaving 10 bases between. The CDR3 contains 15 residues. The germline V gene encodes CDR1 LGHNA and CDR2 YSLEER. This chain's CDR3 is CASSQDFQVNYGYTF. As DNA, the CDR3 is TGCGCCAGCAGCCAAGATTTCCAAGTAAACTATGGCTACACCTTC.

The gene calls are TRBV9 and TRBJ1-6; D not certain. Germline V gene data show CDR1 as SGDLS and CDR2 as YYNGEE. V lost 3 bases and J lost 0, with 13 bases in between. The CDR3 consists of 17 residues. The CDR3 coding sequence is TGTGCCAGCAGCGATCCCCCGGGGAGCTCCTATAATTCACCCCTCCACTTT. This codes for CASSDPPGSSYNSPLHF.

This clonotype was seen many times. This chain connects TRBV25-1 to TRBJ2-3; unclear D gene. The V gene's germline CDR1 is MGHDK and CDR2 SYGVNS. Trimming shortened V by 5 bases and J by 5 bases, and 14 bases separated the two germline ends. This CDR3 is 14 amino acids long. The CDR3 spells CASSSSLGRDTQYF. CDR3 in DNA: TGTGCCAGCAGTTCAAGTCTGGGAAGAGATACGCAGTATTTT. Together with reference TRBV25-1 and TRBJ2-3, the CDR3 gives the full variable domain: EADIYQTPRYLVIGTGKKITLECSQTMGHDKMYWYQQDPGMELHLIHYSYGVNSTEKGDLSSESTVSRIRTEHFPLTLESARPSHTSQYLCASSSSLGRDTQYFGPGTRLTVL.

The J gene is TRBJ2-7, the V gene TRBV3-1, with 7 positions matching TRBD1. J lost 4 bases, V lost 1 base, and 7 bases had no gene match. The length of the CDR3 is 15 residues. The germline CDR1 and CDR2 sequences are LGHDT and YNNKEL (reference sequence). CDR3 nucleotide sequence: TGTGCCAGCAGCCAAGGGGTAGGGGGCCAGTACGAGCAGTACTTC. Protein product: CASSQGVGGQYEQYF.

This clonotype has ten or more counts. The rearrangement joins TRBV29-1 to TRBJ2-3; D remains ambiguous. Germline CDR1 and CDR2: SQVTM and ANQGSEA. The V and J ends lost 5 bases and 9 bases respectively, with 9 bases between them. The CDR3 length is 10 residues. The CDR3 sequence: CSVRVTTQYF. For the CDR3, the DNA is TGCAGCGTTAGGGTGACCACGCAGTATTTT.

The CDR3 DNA follows: TGTGCCATCAGTGGAGGTTTTCTCTATGGCTACACCTTC. Protein product: CAISGGFLYGYTF. V is TRBV10-3 and J is TRBJ1-2; D gene uncertain. Per the germline V gene, CDR1 is ENHRY and CDR2 is SYGVKD. The CDR3 consists of 13 residues. The V end was cut by 4 bases, the J end by 4 bases, with 10 bases between.

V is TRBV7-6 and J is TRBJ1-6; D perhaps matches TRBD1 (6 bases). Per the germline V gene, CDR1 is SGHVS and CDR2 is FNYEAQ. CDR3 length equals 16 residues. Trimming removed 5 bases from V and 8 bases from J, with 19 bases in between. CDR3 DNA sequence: TGTGCCAGCAGCCAAAACCGGGTCAGGGGCTATTCACCCCTCCACTTT. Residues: CASSQNRVRGYSPLHF.

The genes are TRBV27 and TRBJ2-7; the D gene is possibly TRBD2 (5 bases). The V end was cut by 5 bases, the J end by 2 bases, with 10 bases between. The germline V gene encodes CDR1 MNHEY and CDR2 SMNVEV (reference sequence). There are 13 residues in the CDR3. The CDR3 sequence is CASSRTGAYEQYF. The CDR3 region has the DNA TGTGCCAGCAGTAGAACCGGGGCCTACGAGCAGTACTTC.

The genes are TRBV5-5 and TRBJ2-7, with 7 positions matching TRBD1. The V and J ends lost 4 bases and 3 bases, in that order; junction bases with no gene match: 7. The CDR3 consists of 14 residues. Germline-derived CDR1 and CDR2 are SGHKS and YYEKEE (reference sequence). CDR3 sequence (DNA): TGTGCCAGCAGCACCAGACAGGGTTTCTACGAGCAGTACTTC. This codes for CASSTRQGFYEQYF.

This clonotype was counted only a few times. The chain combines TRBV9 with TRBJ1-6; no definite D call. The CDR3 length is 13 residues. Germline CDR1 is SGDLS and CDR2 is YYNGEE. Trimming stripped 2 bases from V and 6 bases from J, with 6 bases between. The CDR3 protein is CASSVFLNSPLHF. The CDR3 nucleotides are TGTGCCAGCAGCGTTTTCCTTAATTCACCCCTCCACTTT. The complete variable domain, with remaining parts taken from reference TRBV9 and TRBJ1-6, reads DSGVTQTPKHLITATGQRVTLRCSPRSGDLSVYWYQQSLDQGLQFLIQYYNGEERAKGNILERFSAQQFPDLHSELNLSSLELGDSALYFCASSVFLNSPLHFGNGTRLTVT.

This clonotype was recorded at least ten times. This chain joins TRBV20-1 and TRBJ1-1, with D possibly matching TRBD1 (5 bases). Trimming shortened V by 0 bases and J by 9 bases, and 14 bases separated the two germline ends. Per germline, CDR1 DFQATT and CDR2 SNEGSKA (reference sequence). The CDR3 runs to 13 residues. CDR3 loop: CSAREDTFMKAFF. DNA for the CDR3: TGCAGTGCTAGAGAGGACACCTTTATGAAAGCTTTCTTT.

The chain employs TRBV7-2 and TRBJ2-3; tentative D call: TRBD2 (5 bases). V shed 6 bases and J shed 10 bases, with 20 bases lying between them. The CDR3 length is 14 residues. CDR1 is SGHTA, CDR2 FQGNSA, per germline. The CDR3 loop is CASRNLVPGIAQYF. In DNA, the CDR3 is TGTGCCAGCAGAAATTTGGTGCCGGGGATTGCGCAGTATTTT.

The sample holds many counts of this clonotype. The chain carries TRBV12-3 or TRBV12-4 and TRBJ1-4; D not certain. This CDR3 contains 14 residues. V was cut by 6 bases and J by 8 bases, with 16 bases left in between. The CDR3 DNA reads TGTGCCAGCAGCCCTAGGGCCCTGATGGAAAAACTGTTTTTT. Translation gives CASSPRALMEKLFF.

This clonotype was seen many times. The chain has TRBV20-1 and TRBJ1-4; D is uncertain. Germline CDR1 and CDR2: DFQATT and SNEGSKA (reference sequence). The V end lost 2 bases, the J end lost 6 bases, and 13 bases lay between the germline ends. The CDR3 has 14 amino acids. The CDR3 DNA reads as TGCAGTGCTAGAATTGCCCTCCGGGATGAAAAACTGTTTTTT. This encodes CSARIALRDEKLFF.

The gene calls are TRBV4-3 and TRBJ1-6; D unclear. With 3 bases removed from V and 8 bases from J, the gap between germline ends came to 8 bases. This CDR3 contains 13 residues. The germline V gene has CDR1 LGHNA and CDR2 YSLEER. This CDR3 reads CASSQGRDSPLHF. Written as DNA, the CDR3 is TGCGCCAGCAGCCAGGGGAGGGATTCACCCCTCCACTTT.

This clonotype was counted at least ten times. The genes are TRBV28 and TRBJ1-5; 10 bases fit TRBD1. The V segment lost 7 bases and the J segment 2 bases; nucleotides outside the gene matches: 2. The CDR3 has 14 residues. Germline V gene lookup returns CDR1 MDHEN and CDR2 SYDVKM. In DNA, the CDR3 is TGTGCCAGCACCGGACAGGGGGGCAATCAGCCCCAGCATTTT. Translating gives CASTGQGGNQPQHF. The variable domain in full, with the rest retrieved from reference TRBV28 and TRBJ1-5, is DVKVTQSSRYLVKRTGEKVFLECVQDMDHENMFWYRQDPGLGLRLIYFSYDVKMKEKGDIPEGYSVSREKKERFSLILESASTNQTSMYLCASTGQGGNQPQHFGDGTRLSIL.

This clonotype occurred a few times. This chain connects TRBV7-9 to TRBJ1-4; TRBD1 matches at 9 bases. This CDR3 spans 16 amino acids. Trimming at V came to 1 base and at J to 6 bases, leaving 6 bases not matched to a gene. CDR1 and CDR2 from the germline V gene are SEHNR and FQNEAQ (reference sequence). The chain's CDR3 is CASSLGGQGNYEKLFF. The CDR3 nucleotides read TGTGCCAGCAGCTTAGGGGGACAGGGCAACTATGAAAAACTGTTTTTT.

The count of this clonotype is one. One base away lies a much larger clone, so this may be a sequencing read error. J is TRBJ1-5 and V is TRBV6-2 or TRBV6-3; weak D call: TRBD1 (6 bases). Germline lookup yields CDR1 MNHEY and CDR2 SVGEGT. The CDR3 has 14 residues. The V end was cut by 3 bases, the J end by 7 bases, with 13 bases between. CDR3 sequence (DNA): TGTGCCAGCAGTTATGGGGGGCCGAAACAGCCCCAGCATTTT. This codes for CASSYGGPKQPQHF.

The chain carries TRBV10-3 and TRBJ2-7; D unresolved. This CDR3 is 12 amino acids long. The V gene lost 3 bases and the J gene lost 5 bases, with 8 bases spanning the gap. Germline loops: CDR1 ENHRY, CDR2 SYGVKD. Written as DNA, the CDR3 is TGTGCCATCAGTGAAGTGCGAAACGAGCAGTACTTC. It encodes CAISEVRNEQYF.

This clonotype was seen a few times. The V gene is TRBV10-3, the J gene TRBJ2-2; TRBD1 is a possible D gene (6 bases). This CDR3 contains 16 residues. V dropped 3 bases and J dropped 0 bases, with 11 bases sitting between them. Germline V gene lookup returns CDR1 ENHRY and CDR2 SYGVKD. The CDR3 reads CAISDKDRSNTGELFF. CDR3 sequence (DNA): TGTGCCATCAGTGATAAAGACAGGTCGAACACCGGGGAGCTGTTTTTT.

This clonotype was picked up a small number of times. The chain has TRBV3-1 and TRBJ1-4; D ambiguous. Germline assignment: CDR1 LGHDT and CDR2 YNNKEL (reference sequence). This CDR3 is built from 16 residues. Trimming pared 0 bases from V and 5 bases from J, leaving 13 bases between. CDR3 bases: TGTGCCAGCAGCCAAGAAATAGGGTCGGCGAATGAAAAACTGTTTTTT. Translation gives CASSQEIGSANEKLFF.

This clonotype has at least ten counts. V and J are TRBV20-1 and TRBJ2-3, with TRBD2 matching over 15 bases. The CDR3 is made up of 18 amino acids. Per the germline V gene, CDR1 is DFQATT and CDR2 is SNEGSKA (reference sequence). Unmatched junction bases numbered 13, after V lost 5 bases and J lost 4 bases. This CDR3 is CSAELQPGLAGGPDTQYF. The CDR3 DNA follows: TGCAGTGCTGAACTTCAGCCGGGACTAGCGGGGGGTCCAGATACGCAGTATTTT.

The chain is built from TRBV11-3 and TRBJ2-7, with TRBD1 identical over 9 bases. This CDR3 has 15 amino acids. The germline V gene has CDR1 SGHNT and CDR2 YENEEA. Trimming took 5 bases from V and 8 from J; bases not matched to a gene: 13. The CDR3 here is CASSMAGQGGSKQYF. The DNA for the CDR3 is TGTGCCAGCAGCATGGCGGGACAGGGCGGTTCGAAGCAGTACTTC.

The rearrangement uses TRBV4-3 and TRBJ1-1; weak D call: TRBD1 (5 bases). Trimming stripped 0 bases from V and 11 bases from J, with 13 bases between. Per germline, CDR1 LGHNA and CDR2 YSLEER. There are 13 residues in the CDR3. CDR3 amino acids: CASSQEQTVRAFF. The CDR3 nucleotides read TGCGCCAGCAGCCAAGAGCAGACAGTCAGGGCTTTCTTT.

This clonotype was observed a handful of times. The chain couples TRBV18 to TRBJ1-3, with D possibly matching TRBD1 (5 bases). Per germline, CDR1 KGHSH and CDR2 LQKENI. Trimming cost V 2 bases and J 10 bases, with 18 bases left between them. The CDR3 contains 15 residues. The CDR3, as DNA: TGTGCCAGCTCACCATGGCAGGGCCGGGGAGGAACCATATATTTT. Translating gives CASSPWQGRGGTIYF.